These 25 T cell receptor beta chains share one sample of origin, sequenced in a study of T cell responses to AZD1222 COVID-19 vaccine (dated by TCRdb to the early 2020s). The time point label, read with the paper, signifies: baseline before first vaccination. The library was built by means of the immunoSEQ multiplex PCR assay. TCRdb provides this immuneACCESS table in a form limited to in-frame rearrangements. Some clones are lacking; in checked studies, under half of them reflect an unresolved V gene, and why the rest are absent is not known. The sample table holds about 120,000 clones, of which roughly 90% were seen once. Clones ranked in the top ten supply 13% to 15% of the sample. The specimen comprised peripheral blood, sampled on day 0 of AZD1222 vaccination. These receptors all come from an adult in good health.

The gene calls are TRBV6-5 and TRBJ2-5; maybe TRBD1 (6 bases). CDR1 MNHEY and CDR2 SVGAGI come from the germline V gene. This CDR3 comprises 16 residues. Trimming stripped 0 bases from V and 1 base from J, with 12 bases between. The CDR3 coding sequence is TGTGCCAGCAGTTACTCGACAGGCCCTCTCCAAGAGACCCAGTACTTC. This gives the protein CASSYSTGPLQETQYF.

J is TRBJ1-2 and V is TRBV7-2; 8 nucleotides agree with TRBD1. With V trimmed by 6 bases and J by 3 bases, 12 bases remained unmatched. Germline-derived CDR1 and CDR2 are SGHTA and FQGNSA. CDR3 size: 16 residues. The CDR3 loop reads CASRAGTGTWDYGYTF. CDR3 nucleotide sequence: TGTGCCAGCAGGGCCGGGACAGGAACTTGGGACTATGGCTACACCTTC.

This chain links TRBV28 with TRBJ1-5, with D unresolved. The CDR3 runs 14 residues. Germline CDR1 and CDR2: MDHEN and SYDVKM. Trimming removed 7 bases at V and 6 bases at J, with 16 bases between. CDR3 region: CASTRRVASQPQHF. For the CDR3, the DNA is TGTGCCAGCACCCGGCGGGTGGCTAGTCAGCCCCAGCATTTT.

The chain carries TRBV7-8 and TRBJ2-5; 10 bases fit TRBD1. The CDR3 is 14 amino acids. V was clipped by 4 bases and J by 4 bases; unmatched bases: 3. Germline V gives CDR1 SGHVS, CDR2 FQNEAQ. CDR3 DNA sequence: TGTGCCAGCAGCTCAGACAGGGGGCCAGAGACCCAGTACTTC. Protein product: CASSSDRGPETQYF.

V gene TRBV3-1 (or the pseudogene TRBV3-2) combines with J gene TRBJ2-3, with 15 bases fitting TRBD2. Germline V lookup: CDR1 LGHDT, CDR2 YNNKEL (reference sequence). The length of the CDR3 is 18 residues. V gave up 4 bases and J gave up 8 bases; unmatched junction bases: 13. CDR3 nucleotide sequence: TGTGCCAGCAGCCGGGGACTATGGACTAGCGGGGGGGCCGTTACGCAGTATTTT. Protein: CASSRGLWTSGGAVTQYF.

This sequence joins TRBV15 and TRBJ1-1; 9 bases are a match to TRBD1. From germline, CDR1 is LNHNV and CDR2 YYDKDF (reference sequence). V lost 0 bases, J lost 1 base, and 9 bases stayed unmatched. This CDR3 is 18 amino acids long. The DNA of the CDR3 is TGTGCCACCAGCAGAGACTTGATGGACAGGGGTACGAACACTGAAGCTTTCTTT. As protein: CATSRDLMDRGTNTEAFF.

The J gene is TRBJ2-1, the V gene TRBV19; no clear D gene. The length of the CDR3 is 14 residues. Trimming stripped 3 bases from V and 4 bases from J, with 10 bases between. Germline lookup yields CDR1 LNHDA and CDR2 SQIVND (reference sequence). The CDR3 DNA sequence: TGTGCCAGTAGTATCGCAGTAGCATACAATGAGCAGTTCTTC. This sequence encodes CASSIAVAYNEQFF.

CDR3 loop: CASMWGTDTQYF. For the CDR3, the DNA is TGTGCCAGCATGTGGGGGACAGATACGCAGTATTTT. V gene TRBV27 combines with J gene TRBJ2-3, with D perhaps assigned TRBD1 or TRBD2 (5 bases each). The CDR3 covers 12 residues. Between the trimmed V and J ends, which lost 7 bases and 3 bases, there was a span of 8 bases. Germline CDR1 MNHEY, CDR2 SMNVEV (reference sequence).

This chain uses TRBV28 with TRBJ2-1, with D perhaps TRBD1 (6 bases). Trimming took 5 bases from V and 8 from J, leaving 16 bases between them. Per germline, CDR1 MDHEN and CDR2 SYDVKM. The CDR3 loop spans 14 amino acids. CDR3 region: CASSPLGGSDEQFF. The CDR3 bases are TGTGCCAGCAGTCCCCTTGGGGGCTCCGATGAGCAGTTCTTC.

J is TRBJ1-1 and V is TRBV14; D is unresolved. The germline V and J ends were trimmed by 1 base and 5 bases, with 8 bases remaining between them. CDR3 length: 13 amino acids. CDR1 and CDR2 (germline): SGHDN, FVKESK. The CDR3 region is CASSQGQGTEAFF. The CDR3, as DNA: TGTGCCAGCAGCCAAGGACAAGGGACTGAAGCTTTCTTT.

The V and J genes are TRBV25-1 and TRBJ2-5; D remains ambiguous. The germline V gene encodes CDR1 MGHDK and CDR2 SYGVNS. The germline V and J ends were trimmed by 0 bases and 3 bases, with 11 bases remaining between them. The CDR3 extends over 15 amino acids. The DNA of the CDR3 is TGTGCCAGCAGTGAATACGGGTTGGGAAAAGAGACCCAGTACTTC. This sequence encodes CASSEYGLGKETQYF. Drawing the rest from reference TRBV25-1 and TRBJ2-5, the complete variable domain is EADIYQTPRYLVIGTGKKITLECSQTMGHDKMYWYQQDPGMELHLIHYSYGVNSTEKGDLSSESTVSRIRTEHFPLTLESARPSHTSQYLCASSEYGLGKETQYFGPGTRLLVL.

This clone was observed once. The chain couples TRBV6-5 to TRBJ1-5; TRBD1 is a possible D gene (6 bases). Germline V gene sequence: CDR1 MNHEY, CDR2 SVGAGI. This CDR3 has 14 amino acids. Trimming stripped 6 bases from V and 4 bases from J, with 13 bases between. Here the CDR3 DNA reads TGTGCCAGCAGAGAGGACAGTTCAAATCAGCCCCAGCATTTT. Its translation: CASREDSSNQPQHF.

V is TRBV24-1 and J is TRBJ2-5; the match to TRBD1 covers 9 bases. CDR1 is KGHDR and CDR2 is SFDVKD in the germline V gene. Trimming removed 5 bases from V and 2 bases from J; junction bases left unmatched: 8. The CDR3 has 16 residues. The CDR3 region is CATSVATGGYQETQYF. The CDR3 DNA is TGTGCCACCAGTGTGGCGACAGGGGGGTATCAAGAGACCCAGTACTTC.

The DNA of the CDR3 is TGCGCCAGCAGCCAAGTAGACAGAAATAATTCACCCCTCCACTTT. It is translated as CASSQVDRNNSPLHF. This sequence joins TRBV4-3 and TRBJ1-6; D may be TRBD1 (5 bases). The length of the CDR3 is 15 residues. Trimming removed 1 base at V and 5 bases at J, with 9 bases between. Germline V CDR1 and CDR2: LGHNA, YSLEER.

The V call is TRBV28, the J call TRBJ1-1; D is ambiguous. Trimming shortened V by 2 bases and J by 1 base, and 5 bases separated the two germline ends. Germline V gives CDR1 MDHEN, CDR2 SYDVKM. This CDR3 is built from 13 residues. CDR3 sequence reads: CASSLGRNTEAFF. The CDR3 coding sequence is TGTGCCAGCAGTTTAGGGCGGAACACTGAAGCTTTCTTT.

V gene TRBV5-6 combines with J gene TRBJ2-3, with a weak D call TRBD1 (6 bases). The V end was cut by 5 bases, the J end by 3 bases, with 16 bases between. In germline, CDR1 is SGHDT, CDR2 YYEEEE. The CDR3 has 15 residues. This CDR3 is CASRDRGAGTDTQYF. The DNA of the CDR3 is TGTGCCAGCAGGGACAGAGGAGCAGGAACAGATACGCAGTATTTT. The full variable domain, with the rest looked up from reference TRBV5-6 and TRBJ2-3, is DAGVTQSPTHLIKTRGQQVTLRCSPKSGHDTVSWYQQALGQGPQFIFQYYEEEERQRGNFPDRFSGHQFPNYSSELNVNALLLGDSALYLCASRDRGAGTDTQYFGPGTRLTVL.

The rearrangement uses TRBV4-3 and TRBJ2-1, with a possible D match to TRBD2 (5 bases). The CDR3 loop spans 14 amino acids. Germline loops: CDR1 LGHNA, CDR2 YSLEER. Trimming took 2 bases from V and 8 from J, leaving 13 bases between them. CDR3 in DNA: TGCGCCAGCAGCCAAAGCTTGGGGAGCGATGAGCAGTTCTTC. Translation: CASSQSLGSDEQFF.

The chain combines TRBV5-1 with TRBJ1-2; 8 bases map to TRBD1. V lost 0 bases to trimming and J lost 3 bases; unmatched junction nucleotides: 10. CDR3 length: 17 amino acids. Germline lookup yields CDR1 SGHRS and CDR2 YFSETQ. The CDR3 protein is CASSLDPGTGSYYGYTF. In nucleotides, the CDR3 is TGCGCCAGCAGCTTGGACCCCGGGACAGGCTCCTACTATGGCTACACCTTC.

The chain links TRBV12-3 or TRBV12-4 to TRBJ2-3; D is ambiguous. Trimming cost V 3 bases and J 6 bases, with 7 bases left between them. This CDR3 is 12 amino acids long. CDR3 loop: CASSLMGDTQYF. DNA for the CDR3: TGTGCCAGCAGTTTGATGGGGGATACGCAGTATTTT.

This rearrangement joins TRBV5-6 to TRBJ2-7, with 9 bases that match TRBD1. The CDR3 runs to 15 residues. V trimming: 3 bases; J trimming: 4 bases; junction bases outside the gene matches: 8. Germline CDR1 reads SGHDT; CDR2 reads YYEEEE. CDR3 nucleotide sequence: TGTGCCAGCAGCTGGGGGGACAGGGAGGCGTACGAGCAGTACTTC. This gives the protein CASSWGDREAYEQYF.

This chain connects TRBV7-2 to TRBJ1-1; D is possibly TRBD1 (5 bases). V lost 10 bases, J lost 1 base, and 13 bases lay in between. The germline gives CDR1 SGHTA, CDR2 FQGNSA. There are 13 residues in the CDR3. CDR3 sequence: CATKSGRNTEAFF. CDR3 coding DNA: TGTGCCACCAAGTCGGGGCGGAACACTGAAGCTTTCTTT.

This clone occurred once. The chain employs TRBV10-3 and TRBJ2-7; 10 positions match TRBD1. The CDR3 consists of 14 residues. Losses at the gene ends were 11 bases for V and 5 bases for J; bases not matched to a gene: 12. Germline V gene lookup returns CDR1 ENHRY and CDR2 SYGVKD. The CDR3: CAARAGQGLNEQYF. The CDR3 coding sequence is TGTGCCGCCCGTGCGGGACAGGGGCTCAACGAGCAGTACTTC.

The chain combines TRBV10-1 with TRBJ2-1; D uncertain. Germline V gene data show CDR1 as WNHNN and CDR2 as SYGVQD (reference sequence). The CDR3 has 12 amino acids. V shed 4 bases and J shed 5 bases, with 6 bases lying between them. CDR3 nucleotides: TGCGCCAGCAGTGGGTCGGACAATGAGCAGTTCTTC. It specifies CASSGSDNEQFF.

V is TRBV12-3 or TRBV12-4 and J is TRBJ2-5; D ambiguous. Trimming stripped 10 bases from V and 8 bases from J, with 14 bases between. This CDR3 comprises 11 residues. The CDR3 spells CATAVFVTQYF. CDR3 coding DNA: TGTGCCACCGCAGTTTTCGTCACCCAGTACTTC.

The genes are TRBV2 and TRBJ1-1, with D tentatively TRBD1 (5 bases). The CDR3 consists of 13 residues. Germline V lookup: CDR1 SNHLY, CDR2 FYNNEI. The V end lost 3 bases, the J end lost 7 bases, and 12 bases lay between the germline ends. The CDR3 reads CASSERGSLEAFF. CDR3 nucleotides: TGTGCCAGCAGTGAGCGGGGGAGTCTTGAAGCTTTCTTT.